This T cell receptor beta chain was obtained from a study of CD8 T cells in ankylosing spondylitis. Germline CDR1 LGHDT, CDR2 YNNKEL (reference sequence). The CDR3 spans 13 residues. The V and J ends lost 0 bases and 11 bases respectively, with 14 bases between them. TCRdb reprocessed the 5' RACE reads with MiXCR, giving one entry per CDR3 protein. This sample carries tens of thousands of distinct CDR3 sequences, roughly 5.3% of them seen once, and the ten largest clones take roughly 2.3%. This clonotype was seen many times. Its antigen remains unknown. Regarding the study as a whole: There was reportedly significant enrichment of clones that were disease-linked in matched ankylosing spondylitis synovial fluid. In reactive arthritis synovial fluid and blood, some motif variants had been reported before.

The rearrangement joins TRBV3-1 to TRBJ2-7; D is unresolved. The sequenced sample consisted of blood, either unsorted or a sorted T cell fraction (not recorded which). The sequence came from a male donor with ankylosing spondylitis or in good health (not recorded which). The CDR3, as DNA: TGTGCCAGCAGCCAAGATTACGAGGAAGAGAAGTACTTC. Residues: CASSQDYEEEKYF.